These T cell receptor beta chains were read from a single sample in a study of blood T cell repertoires in COVID-19. TCRdb's table, derived via immunoSEQ multiplex PCR, lists solely in-frame clones and lacks some. The data hold tens of thousands of clones, with about 86% observed a single time. Sequencing was carried out using peripheral blood. Every receptor here comes from a woman of 80 years or more in a cohort sampled during active or convalescent COVID-19. CDR3s include the opening cysteine and the closing phenylalanine or tryptophan. Where a row states a size, it is once, few, many or the class of an expanded clone; other rows omit it.

>TRBV12-3/TRBV12-4|NA
CASSLYRGEQFF
>TRBV18|few
CASSPERQNGYTF
>TRBV18|NA
CASSPRGSGRGDTQYF
>TRBV2|NA
CASSALAGETQYF
>TRBV4-1|few
CASSPLATTYEQYF
>TRBV18|NA
CASSPRDRGREDTQYF
>TRBV28|NA
CASSVQTATNYGYTF
>TRBV3-1/TRBV3-2|NA
CASSQNGETQYF
>TRBV2|NA
CASSEVQGSLAEAFF
>TRBV11-3|NA
CASSLVQGANTEAFF
>TRBV5-4|NA
CASSLEGRTEAFF
>TRBV3-1/TRBV3-2|NA
CASSPVKKGLGTEAFF
>TRBV12-5|few
CPDKTGATNEKLFF
>TRBV28|NA
CASSGMTSANSYEQYF
>TRBV29-1|NA
CSVGPRDRGYNEQFF
>TRBV7-8|NA
CASSWRNEKLFF
>TRBV7-6|NA
CASSLEVSGGTEAFF
>TRBV19|NA
CASSFRTVTPQETQYF
>TRBV9|NA
CASSVGTSGYNEQFF
>TRBV21-1|NA
CASSNGGPQHF
>TRBV20-1|few
CSASTQGAGSNQPQHF
>TRBV7-9|NA
CASSLTGFQGEQYF
>TRBV7-8|NA
CASSLDPGTSGRGEQFF
>TRBV5-1|NA
CASSLGQATEAFF
>TRBV25-1|NA
CASRVSNSPLHF
>TRBV12-3/TRBV12-4|NA
CASREPERGEQFF
>TRBV12-2|NA
CASRPEGGLATYNEQFF
>TRBV11-3|NA
CASSLVNSWAFF
>TRBV19|NA
CASSLDRGRSTNEKLFF
>TRBV29-1|NA
CSVGQWTNTEAFF
>TRBV11-3|NA
CASSSPPTSGQYNEQFF
>TRBV11-3|NA
CASSYGLGGAYEQYF
>TRBV12-3/TRBV12-4|NA
CASSKDRYENQYF
>TRBV15|NA
CATSERLAGGKNEQYF
>TRBV5-4|NA
CASTERTKGADTQYF
>TRBV5-1|NA
CASSLGSGSADTQYF
>TRBV11-2|once
CASSPGTQGTQYF
>TRBV5-6|NA
CASSPRGGREETQYF
>TRBV5-4|few
CASTLRVSTDTQYF
>TRBV10-3|NA
CAIRAGTGGAWDRGYTF
>TRBV12-3/TRBV12-4|NA
CASSLRQGYGYTF
>TRBV27|NA
CASSLGTYGTEAFF
>TRBV7-9|NA
CASSLAGGAGWPQHF
>TRBV28|NA
CASSYEGHRAFF
>TRBV28|NA
CASSSSGGANQPQHF
>TRBV5-6|once
CASSSKWTGERETQYF
>TRBV2|NA
CASRETPGQKLMNTEAFF
>TRBV6-5|NA
CASSYSIQGYEQYF
>TRBV5-1|few
CASSRAGGNNSPLHF
>TRBV11-2|NA
CASSIGQGVGNTIYF
>TRBV6-2/TRBV6-3|NA
CASSRTNSYNEQFF
>TRBV7-2|once
CASSLGAGQPQHF
>TRBV28|NA
CASSLPGQGGPPLHF